This T cell receptor (beta chain) was identified during a study of technical replicates of blood from a few donors. The protocol was immunoSEQ multiplex PCR, while the TCRdb copy is restricted to in-frame clones and leaves out a portion. Among more than 75,000 clones listed, 80% to 90% were seen once. Per the germline V gene, CDR1 is SGHRS and CDR2 is YFSETQ. CDR3 length: 14 amino acids. Trimming pared 0 bases from V and 3 bases from J, leaving 10 bases between. This clonotype originated in a human donor in good health. Some clones in this sample may be carry-over from other donors' samples. Material for sequencing was PBMCs. The chain combines TRBV5-1 with TRBJ2-7, with TRBD1 as a possible D gene (5 bases). The CDR3 reads CASSLVAGIYEQYF. Here the CDR3 DNA reads TGCGCCAGCAGCTTGGTAGCAGGGATCTACGAGCAGTACTTC.